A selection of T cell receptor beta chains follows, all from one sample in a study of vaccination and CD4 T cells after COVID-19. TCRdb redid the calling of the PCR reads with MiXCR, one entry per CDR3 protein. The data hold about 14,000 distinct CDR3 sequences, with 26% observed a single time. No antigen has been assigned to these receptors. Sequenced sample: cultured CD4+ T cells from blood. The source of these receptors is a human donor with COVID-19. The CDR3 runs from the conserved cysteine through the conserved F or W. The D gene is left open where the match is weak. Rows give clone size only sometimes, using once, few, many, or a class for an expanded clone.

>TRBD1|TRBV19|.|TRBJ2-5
TGTGCCAGTAGTGACAGGGCGACCCAGTACTTC
CASSDRATQYF
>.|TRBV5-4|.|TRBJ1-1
TGTGCCAGCAGCGGCTCGGGACGGATGAACACTGAAGCTTTCTTT
CASSGSGRMNTEAFF
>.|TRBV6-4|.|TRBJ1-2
TGTGCCAGCACTGCCCGGGGTGGCTACACCTTC
CASTARGGYTF
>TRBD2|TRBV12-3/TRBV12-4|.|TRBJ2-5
TGTGCCAGCAGCCCCCTCCTGGGACTAGCGGGAACCCTTCAAGAGACCCAGTACTTC
CASSPLLGLAGTLQETQYF
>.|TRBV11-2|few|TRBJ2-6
TGTGCCAGCAGCTTAGGTGGGGCCAACGTCCTGACTTTC
CASSLGGANVLTF
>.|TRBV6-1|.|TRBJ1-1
TGTGCCAGCAGCTTAGGGGCGCGGAACACTGAAGCTTTCTTT
CASSLGARNTEAFF
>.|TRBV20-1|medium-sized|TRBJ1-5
TGCAGTGCAGTTTCAGGGTCGCAGCCCCAGCATTTT
CSAVSGSQPQHF
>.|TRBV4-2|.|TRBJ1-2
TGTGCCAGCAGCCAACCAGACACAGCCCCTACTATTGGCTACACCTTC
CASSQPDTAPTIGYTF
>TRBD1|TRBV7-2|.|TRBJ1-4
TGTGCCAGCAGCTTACAGTTTACAGGGGTAAATGAAAAACTGTTTTTT
CASSLQFTGVNEKLFF
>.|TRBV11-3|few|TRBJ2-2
TGTGCCAGCAGCCCCACTAACACCGGGGAGCTGTTTTTT
CASSPTNTGELFF
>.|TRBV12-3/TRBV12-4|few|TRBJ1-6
TGTGCCAGCAGAACGGAGAATACCTATAATTCACCCCTCCACTTT
CASRTENTYNSPLHF
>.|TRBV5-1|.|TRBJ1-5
TGCGCCAGCAGCCCGGAGGGCAATCAGCCCCAGCATTTT
CASSPEGNQPQHF
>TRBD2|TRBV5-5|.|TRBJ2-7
TGTGCCAGCAGCTTGGTTAGCGGGGCGTACTACGAGCAGTACTTC
CASSLVSGAYYEQYF
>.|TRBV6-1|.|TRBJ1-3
TGTGCCAGCACCGCCCCGCCGTCAGGCACCATATATTTT
CASTAPPSGTIYF
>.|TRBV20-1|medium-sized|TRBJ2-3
TGCAGTGGCTTCTGGGGCACAGATACGCAGTATTTT
CSGFWGTDTQYF
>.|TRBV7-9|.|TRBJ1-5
TGTGCCAGCAGCCCCGGTCGGGAGTCGCAGCCCCAGCATTTT
CASSPGRESQPQHF
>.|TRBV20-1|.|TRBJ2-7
TGCAGTGCTGTGCGGGACACTGTTGGTTACGAGCAGTACTTC
CSAVRDTVGYEQYF
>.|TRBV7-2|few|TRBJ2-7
TGTGCCAGCAGCCAACGACAGGATGCGTGGTACGAGCAGTACTTC
CASSQRQDAWYEQYF
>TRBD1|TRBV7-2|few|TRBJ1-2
TGTGCCAGCAGCGGCGACAGGGTTAACTATGGCTACACCTTC
CASSGDRVNYGYTF
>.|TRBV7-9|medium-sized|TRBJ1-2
TGTGCCAGCGTCGACGATATGACAGTAAACTATGGCTACACCTTC
CASVDDMTVNYGYTF
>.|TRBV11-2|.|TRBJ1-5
TGTGCCAGCAGCGCCGGGGTTAATCAGCCCCAGCATTTT
CASSAGVNQPQHF
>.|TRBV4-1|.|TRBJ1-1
TGCGCCAGCAGCCAAGATGGGCGAGGCACTGAAGCTTTCTTT
CASSQDGRGTEAFF
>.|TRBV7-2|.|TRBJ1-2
TGTGCCAGCAGCTTGGGTCAGGTTTATGGCTACACCTTC
CASSLGQVYGYTF
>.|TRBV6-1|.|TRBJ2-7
TGTGCCAGCAGGTCCCTCCGTCAGGAGCAGTACTTC
CASRSLRQEQYF
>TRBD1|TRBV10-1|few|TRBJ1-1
TGCGCCAGCAGTGTCAACAGGGGGCCGAACACTGAAGCTTTCTTT
CASSVNRGPNTEAFF
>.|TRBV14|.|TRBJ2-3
TGTGCCAGCAGCCCACAAGCGGCTAGCACAGATACGCAGTATTTT
CASSPQAASTDTQYF
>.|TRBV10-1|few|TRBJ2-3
TGCGCCAGCAGTCCGAACCTCCTAGATACGCAGTATTTT
CASSPNLLDTQYF
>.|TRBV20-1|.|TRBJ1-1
TGCAGTGCTAGAGTGCCCCCAATGAACACTGAAGCTTTCTTT
CSARVPPMNTEAFF
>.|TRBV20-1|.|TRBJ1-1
TGCAGTGTATCACTGAACACTGAAGCTTTCTTT
CSVSLNTEAFF
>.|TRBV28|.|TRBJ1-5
TGTGCCAGCAGTCGTGAACTCCGACAGAGTCAGCCCCAGCATTTT
CASSRELRQSQPQHF
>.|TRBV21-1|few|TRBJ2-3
TGTGCCAGCAGCGTTCGCCGACTAGCGGGGGGCCGGGTGGAGTATTTT
CASSVRRLAGGRVEYF
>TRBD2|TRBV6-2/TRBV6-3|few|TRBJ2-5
TGTGCCAGCAGTCGCCCTGACGGGGGGGCGGGGGAGACCCAGTACTTC
CASSRPDGGAGETQYF
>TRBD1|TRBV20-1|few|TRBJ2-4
TGCAGTGCTAGGGAGGGTAGACAGGGGGACATTCAGTACTTC
CSAREGRQGDIQYF
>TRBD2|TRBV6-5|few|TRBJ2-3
TGTGCCAGCAGTTACTCGGGGACTAGCGGGGGGGGGACAGATACGCAGTATTTT
CASSYSGTSGGGTDTQYF
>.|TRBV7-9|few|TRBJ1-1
TGTGCCAGCAGCGTAACATCTGTGGCTTTCTTT
CASSVTSVAFF
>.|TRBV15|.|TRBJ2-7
TGTGCCACCAGCAGAGAGACAGGATGGGGCGAGCAGTACTTC
CATSRETGWGEQYF
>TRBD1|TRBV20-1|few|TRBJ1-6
TGCAGTGCTAGGGAACAGGGGGCGCGGAATTCACCCCTCCACTTT
CSAREQGARNSPLHF
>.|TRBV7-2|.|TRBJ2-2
TGTGCCAGCAGCCATGGACGGCTGAACACCGGGGAGCTGTTTTTT
CASSHGRLNTGELFF
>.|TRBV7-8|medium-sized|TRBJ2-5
TGTGCCAGCAGCACCGGGGCCTGGGGCGAGACCCAGTACTTC
CASSTGAWGETQYF
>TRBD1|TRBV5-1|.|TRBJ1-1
TGCGCCAGCAGCTCTACGGGGACAGGAACAACTGAAGCTTTCTTT
CASSSTGTGTTEAFF
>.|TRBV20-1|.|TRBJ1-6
TGCAGTGCTAGAGATCCGGGGGGTACTTCACCCCTCCACTTT
CSARDPGGTSPLHF
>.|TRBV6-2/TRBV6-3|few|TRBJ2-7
TGTGCCAGCAGTTACTCGATACAGACTTACGAGCAGTACTTC
CASSYSIQTYEQYF
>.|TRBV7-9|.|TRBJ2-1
TGTGCCAGCAGCCTTGCTTTGAAACAGTTAGGGAATGAGCAGTTCTTC
CASSLALKQLGNEQFF
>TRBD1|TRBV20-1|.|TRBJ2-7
TGCAGTGCTAGTGGACAGGGGATACAAGAGCAGTACTTC
CSASGQGIQEQYF
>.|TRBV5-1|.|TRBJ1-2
TGCGCCAGCAGCCCAGGGACACTGGGAAATGGCTACACCTTC
CASSPGTLGNGYTF
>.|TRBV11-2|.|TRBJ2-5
TGTGCCAGCAGCCGGTACTCAGGTCGAGAGACCCAGTACTTC
CASSRYSGRETQYF